The sequence of this TCR beta chain was determined in a study of long-term antiretroviral therapy in people with HIV (dated 2022 in TCRdb). Background on the whole study: Collection of the earliest samples took place about a decade ahead of the 2015 WHO recommendation for immediate ART, at a time when ART was typically delayed until CD4 counts fell. No cross-contamination during QIAcube processing was seen in test extractions of a monoclonal T-cell line run alongside around 34 polyclonal samples. Of the roughly 31 participants with HIV, 10 to 11 were female. A total of roughly 200 cryopreserved PBMC samples came from approximately 30 adults with confirmed HIV infection and were collected serially over a mean of roughly 6 years (range 1-12). A retrospective serial study tested whether ART initiation and durable HIV suppression were associated with changes in peripheral blood TRB repertoire composition and diversity.

Inclusion was restricted to participants for whom at least one PBMC sample before ART initiation and at least two post-ART samples were available. Treatment was received in the United States of America by all participants with HIV. Before DNA extraction, cryopreserved samples of about 1-11 million PBMC were thawed and then washed. At the time of the earliest PBMC sample for each participant with HIV, ages ranged from 23 to 54 years. PBMC samples from each participant spanned 1-4 timepoints before ART initiation and 2-8 timepoints after ART initiation, with a median of 7 samples. For every participant, serial HIV viral load, CD4+ T-cell count, ART history and demographic data were obtained. Genomic DNA was extracted from unsorted PBMC with a Qiagen kit on a QIAcube, with processing performed in batches of 12 samples. About this clone: Which antigen it targets is not known. Base-call qualities are not available, and no considerably larger clone is one nucleotide away.

In the germline V gene, CDR1 corresponds to WSHSY and CDR2 to SAAADI. V was cut back by 6 bases and J by 5 bases, leaving a gap of 19 bases between them. The CDR3 has 15 amino acids, counting the end cysteine and phenylalanine. Kept here is only the CDR3 DNA, which spans 45 bases and is read in frame from base 1. Findings and caveats that apply to the study as a whole: Because pre-ART samples had limited cell numbers, unsorted PBMC were profiled rather than sorted CD4+ and CD8+ T cells. Expanded TRB clones identified before ART initiation dominated the repertoire across all time points, though the dominance fluctuated and decreased in many PLHIV after ART. Starting ART was linked to a significant rise in TRB diversity, yet even after long-term ART the diversity remained significantly lower than in transplant donor controls. Narrower CDR3 length ranges were observed in HIV repertoires than in controls, and an antigen-experienced repertoire with only a slight naive shift after ART was suggested by the network structure. Because PBMC availability was limited, only the TCR beta chain was sequenced, with no alpha chain pairing. Inferences about post-ART repertoire changes were limited because no data were available on ART adherence, viral resistance or therapy changes. Samples dated from the mid-2000s to the late 2010s, and the ART regimens used may be less effective than current ones.

The immunoSEQ hsTCRB v3.0 assay was used at survey level resolution to sequence the TRB variable region. TRB sequencing targeted a depth of about 40,000-50,000 T-cell genomes per sample. TRB libraries were pooled and sequenced on an Illumina MiSeq using a v3 150-cycle kit. On the study's bioinformatics: Repertoire analysis was run in R within a reproducible Nextflow workflow that covered QC, data transformation and analysis. LymphoSeq2, an R package for exploring AIRR-Seq data, was used to implement the custom analyses. After excluding several samples that yielded fewer than 5000 total TRB sequences, some 180 HIV repertoires remained for analysis. Of the roughly 180 retained HIV repertoires, approximately 57 were collected before and roughly 130 after ART initiation. Each repertoire was downsampled to 5000 TRB nucleotide sequences, and summary statistics were averaged across 100 downsampling iterations. Only TRB sequences with CDR3 regions of at least seven amino acids were retained for analysis. A Shannon entropy-derived clonality score and the Gini coefficient were used to measure diversity. In the repertoire networks, any two of the top 5000 CDR3 amino acid sequences were connected whenever the two sequences differed by an edit distance of one. For TRB CDR3 amino acid sequences, antigen specificity groups and MHC restriction were predicted with GLIPH2. CDR3 amino acid sequences were matched against VDJdb and McPAS-TCR to flag known CMV, EBV, HIV or tissue antigen associations. Pre-ART, post-ART and control groups were compared with Wilcoxon signed-rank tests and Holm-Bonferroni correction. TCRdb took over this immuneACCESS table, retaining in-frame rearrangements with V and J assigned. Such tables are incomplete; in checked studies, under half of the missing clones stem from an unresolved V gene, and the remainder is unexplained. The DNA was the basis for D and trimming; V, J and clone size are from that table. The sample table contains 22,000 or so clones; only one count was recorded for 70% to 85% of them. Roughly 18% of the sample belongs to the ten largest clones.

The chain is made from TRBV10-2 and TRBJ2-5, with the D gene not confidently named. The receptor's source is a man aged 35-49 years with HIV. Sample: unsorted PBMCs, taken 0.5 years before starting antiretroviral therapy. The DNA is TGCGCCAGCAGACAGAGCCCGTCGCCTTGGGAGACCCAGTACTTC. Translation gives CASRQSPSPWETQYF.